This entry describes one TCR beta chain. Its antigen is not known. Germline lookup yields CDR1 SEHNR and CDR2 FQNEAQ (reference sequence). The CDR3 contains 14 residues. Trimming shortened V by 1 base and J by 0 bases, and 7 bases separated the two germline ends. The sample's treatment: 15 to 20 received Ad26.COV2.S at low or high dose, single or two shots; several received placebo; per-sample allocation not given. Day 63 following the first vaccine or placebo injection was when the samples were taken. The record originates from a study of Ad26.COV2.S vaccination and SARS-CoV-2 variants. The wider study: In the study, Ad26.COV2.S was injected intramuscularly once, or twice 56 days apart.

Findings and caveats of the study: The TCR breadth and depth analyses may have produced an underestimate of total T cell responses. Vaccine and placebo groups showed comparable non-spike TCR breadth.

The repertoire was sequenced with immunoSEQ multiplex PCR; TCRdb's copy has only in-frame clones and lacks some. The table lists around 340,000 clones, 75% to 90% of them singletons. The source was peripheral blood, collected in a trial of Ad26.COV2.S vaccine versus placebo. This TCR derives from a person between 18 and 65 years old who received the Ad26.COV2.S COVID-19 vaccine or a placebo. The genes are TRBV7-9 and TRBJ2-7; D perhaps matches TRBD1 (6 bases). This CDR3 is CASSLGDISYEQYF. CDR3 nucleotide sequence: TGTGCCAGCAGCTTAGGGGACATCTCCTACGAGCAGTACTTC. Drawing the rest from reference TRBV7-9 and TRBJ2-7, the complete variable domain is DTGVSQNPRHKITKRGQNVTFRCDPISEHNRLYWYRQTLGQGPEFLTYFQNEAQLEKSRLLSDRFSAERPKGSFSTLEIQRTEQGDSAMYLCASSLGDISYEQYFGPGTRLTVT.